The 16 T cell receptor beta chains below were found in one sample sequenced in a study of blood T cell repertoires in COVID-19. The data were produced by immunoSEQ multiplex PCR, yet TCRdb's version contains in-frame clones alone and is incomplete. The sample holds 150,000 to 200,000 clones, less than 85% seen once. Sequencing was performed on peripheral blood. These receptors originate from a woman aged 40 to 55 with COVID-19, enrolled during active disease.

The chain combines TRBV2 with TRBJ1-1; 7 bases match TRBD1. CDR3 length: 15 residues. The V gene end was trimmed by 10 bases and the J gene end by 0 bases; junction bases not matched to a gene: 11. The V gene's germline CDR1 is SNHLY and CDR2 FYNNEI. The CDR3 sequence: CATRGQALVNTEAFF. CDR3 DNA: TGTGCCACCAGAGGACAGGCTTTGGTGAACACTGAAGCTTTCTTT. The whole variable domain, remainder taken from reference TRBV2 and TRBJ1-1, is EPEVTQTPSHQVTQMGQEVILRCVPISNHLYFYWYRQILGQKVEFLVSFYNNEISEKSEIFDDQFSVERPDGSNFTLKIRSTKLEDSAMYFCATRGQALVNTEAFFGQGTRLTVV.

The genes are TRBV5-1 and TRBJ2-4, with TRBD1 identical over 7 bases. Germline-derived CDR1 and CDR2 are SGHRS and YFSETQ. V gave up 0 bases and J gave up 0 bases; unmatched junction bases: 6. The CDR3 spans 17 residues. CDR3 nucleotides: TGCGCCAGCAGCTTGGCCGAGGGACAGCTAGCCAAAAACATTCAGTACTTC. Its translation: CASSLAEGQLAKNIQYF.

The rearrangement uses TRBV7-2 and TRBJ2-3; 10 positions match TRBD2. Germline loops: CDR1 SGHTA, CDR2 FQGNSA. CDR3 length equals 15 residues. V dropped 5 bases and J dropped 3; count of bases not matched to a gene: 5. CDR3 coding DNA: TGTGCCAGCAGCCTACTAGCGGGGATTACAGATACGCAGTATTTT. Encoded protein: CASSLLAGITDTQYF.

The chain couples TRBV3-1 (or the pseudogene TRBV3-2) to TRBJ2-3; TRBD2 matches at 11 bases. V lost 1 base, J lost 4 bases, and 7 bases stayed unmatched. The CDR3 runs to 17 residues. Germline V gene data show CDR1 as LGHDT and CDR2 as YNNKEL (reference sequence). The CDR3 here is CASSQVVRTSGSDTQYF. The CDR3 DNA sequence: TGTGCCAGCAGCCAAGTGGTTAGGACTAGCGGGTCAGATACGCAGTATTTT.

V and J are TRBV14 and TRBJ2-7; D is ambiguous. Per germline, CDR1 SGHDN and CDR2 FVKESK. This CDR3 comprises 14 residues. Trimming left V 0 bases short and J 3 bases short, with 9 bases between. This CDR3 reads CASSQDWRNYEQYF. The DNA of the CDR3 is TGTGCCAGCAGCCAAGACTGGCGGAACTACGAGCAGTACTTC. Filled out from reference TRBV14 and TRBJ2-7, the complete variable domain reads EAGVTQFPSHSVIEKGQTVTLRCDPISGHDNLYWYRRVMGKEIKFLLHFVKESKQDESGMPNNRFLAERTGGTYSTLKVQPAELEDSGVYFCASSQDWRNYEQYFGPGTRLTVT.

The chain joins TRBV13 to TRBJ2-1; D is possibly TRBD2 (6 bases). V lost 8 bases and J 10 bases, leaving 18 bases between the germline ends. The germline CDR1 and CDR2 sequences are PRHDT and FYEKMQ (reference sequence). This CDR3 contains 13 residues. CDR3 nucleotides: TGTGCCAGCTTGCGGGGCCGTTCGAAGGAGCAGTTCTTC. Protein: CASLRGRSKEQFF.

The chain links TRBV6-5 to TRBJ2-7; 7 bases fit TRBD2. V shed 8 bases, J shed 7 bases, and the junction held 11 bases outside the gene matches. CDR1 and CDR2 from the germline V gene are MNHEY and SVGAGI. This CDR3 has 13 amino acids. The CDR3: CASGGAGFLEQYF. DNA of the CDR3: TGTGCCAGCGGCGGAGCGGGGTTCCTGGAGCAGTACTTC.

The chain links TRBV24-1 to TRBJ2-1; TRBD2 might be the D (7 bases). The CDR3 is made up of 14 amino acids. V was clipped by 8 bases and J by 4 bases, with 14 bases between them. Germline V gene data show CDR1 as KGHDR and CDR2 as SFDVKD. The chain's CDR3 is CATKSGGTYNEQFF. The CDR3 DNA is TGTGCCACCAAATCGGGGGGCACTTACAATGAGCAGTTCTTC.

This clone was detected once. The V call is TRBV3-1 (or the pseudogene TRBV3-2), the J call TRBJ2-7; weak D call: TRBD1 (5 bases). The CDR3 has 11 residues. V was clipped by 4 bases and J by 6 bases, with 7 bases between them. CDR1 is LGHDT, CDR2 YNNKEL, per germline (reference sequence). The CDR3 sequence: CASSLTGEQYF. The CDR3 DNA reads TGTGCCAGCAGCCTTACAGGCGAGCAGTACTTC.

The chain is built from TRBV7-9 and TRBJ2-5; D remains unclear. Germline assignment: CDR1 SEHNR and CDR2 FQNEAQ (reference sequence). This CDR3 contains 16 residues. V lost 4 bases and J lost 5, with 20 bases in between. CDR3 sequence: CASSSPQRYMSETQYF. DNA of the CDR3: TGTGCCAGCAGCTCCCCGCAACGGTATATGTCGGAGACCCAGTACTTC.

This clone was recorded only once. V usage is TRBV5-1 and J usage is TRBJ2-3, with 14 bases fitting TRBD2. Trimming took 5 bases from V and 6 from J; bases not matched to a gene: 8. Germline CDR1 is SGHRS and CDR2 is YFSETQ. The CDR3 length is 16 residues. The CDR3 is CASSSRTSGRSDTQYF. In nucleotides, the CDR3 is TGCGCCAGCAGTAGTCGGACTAGCGGGAGGTCCGATACGCAGTATTTT. Drawing the rest from reference TRBV5-1 and TRBJ2-3, the complete variable domain is KAGVTQTPRYLIKTRGQQVTLSCSPISGHRSVSWYQQTPGQGLQFLFEYFSETQRNKGNFPGRFSGRQFSNSRSEMNVSTLELGDSALYLCASSSRTSGRSDTQYFGPGTRLTVL.

The rearrangement joins TRBV7-2 to TRBJ1-3, with D unclear. The CDR3 is 14 amino acids. V was cut by 1 base and J by 2 bases, with 6 bases left in between. The germline V gene has CDR1 SGHTA and CDR2 FQGNSA. CDR3 sequence (DNA): TGTGCCAGCAGCTTAGTTTCGGCTGGAAACACCATATATTTT. It yields the protein CASSLVSAGNTIYF.

V usage is TRBV15 and J usage is TRBJ2-5, with unresolved D. Per germline, CDR1 LNHNV and CDR2 YYDKDF (reference sequence). V was pared by 0 bases and J by 7 bases, with 15 bases between. The CDR3 sequence is 15 residues long. Here the CDR3 reads CATSRDKSLGRTQYF. For the CDR3, the DNA is TGTGCCACCAGCAGAGATAAATCACTGGGCCGGACCCAGTACTTC.

The chain is built from TRBV24-1 and TRBJ1-5; weak D call: TRBD1 (5 bases). V lost 10 bases and J lost 4, with 13 bases in between. The germline V gene has CDR1 KGHDR and CDR2 SFDVKD. The CDR3 runs 13 residues. In DNA, the CDR3 is TGTGCCACGGGGCCTCCCGGGAATCAGCCCCAGCATTTT. This translates into CATGPPGNQPQHF.

The J gene is TRBJ2-5, the V gene TRBV11-3; a weak D match, TRBD1 (6 bases). This CDR3 is built from 15 residues. The V gene lost 5 bases and the J gene lost 2 bases, with 15 bases spanning the gap. Germline-derived CDR1 and CDR2 are SGHNT and YENEEA. The CDR3 spells CASSPGTLAQETQYF. Here the CDR3 DNA reads TGTGCCAGCAGCCCCGGGACATTAGCTCAAGAGACCCAGTACTTC.

This clone has only one observation. The chain joins TRBV19 to TRBJ2-2; D unresolved. Deletions cut 6 bases from V and 0 bases from J, with 5 bases between. There are 13 residues in the CDR3. CDR1 LNHDA and CDR2 SQIVND come from the germline V gene (reference sequence). CDR3 in amino acids: CASRNSNTGELFF. CDR3 bases: TGTGCCAGTAGAAACTCGAACACCGGGGAGCTGTTTTTT.